The 31 T cell receptor beta chains below were found in one sample sequenced in a study of T cell responses to AZD1222 COVID-19 vaccine. The method was immunoSEQ multiplex PCR; TCRdb's version includes in-frame clones alone and lacks a portion of them. Of some 170,000 clones in the sample, around 90% were seen once. Sample: peripheral blood, taken on day 0 of AZD1222 vaccination. These receptors originate from an adult in good health.

This rearrangement joins TRBV24-1 to TRBJ1-5; D perhaps matches TRBD1 (5 bases). The CDR3 extends over 18 amino acids. V shed 0 bases and J shed 5 bases, with 19 bases lying between them. The germline CDR1 and CDR2 sequences are KGHDR and SFDVKD. CDR3 DNA: TGTGCCACCAGTGATTTGCTTGTCCGGGGACGGCATTATCAGCCCCAGCATTTT. Protein sequence: CATSDLLVRGRHYQPQHF.

The J gene is TRBJ1-4, the V gene TRBV6-5; 10 bases line up with TRBD1. J lost 8 bases, V lost 6 bases, and 9 bases had no gene match. The CDR3 runs to 15 residues. Germline loops: CDR1 MNHEY, CDR2 SVGAGI. This chain's CDR3 is CASRPSGTGDEKLFF. The DNA for the CDR3 is TGTGCCAGCAGACCCTCCGGGACAGGGGACGAAAAACTGTTTTTT.

The rearrangement joins TRBV4-2 to TRBJ1-4; TRBD1 agrees at 12 bases. This CDR3 region has 16 residues. The germline V gene encodes CDR1 LGHNA and CDR2 YNFKEQ. V lost 2 bases to trimming and J lost 10 bases; unmatched junction nucleotides: 8. The CDR3 protein is CASSQSPGTGGGKLFF. Here the CDR3 DNA reads TGTGCCAGCAGCCAATCGCCCGGGACAGGGGGCGGAAAACTGTTTTTT.

The chain combines TRBV18 with TRBJ1-1, with 12 bases that match TRBD1. The trim removed 5 bases at V and 10 bases at J, leaving 11 bases unmatched. The length of the CDR3 is 15 residues. Looked up from germline, CDR1 is KGHSH and CDR2 is LQKENI. The CDR3 sequence is CASSSIPGQGASAFF. The DNA for the CDR3 is TGTGCCAGCTCATCGATTCCGGGACAGGGGGCTTCAGCTTTCTTT.

The V gene is TRBV10-1, the J gene TRBJ2-2, with a weak D call TRBD2 (7 bases). The CDR3 is made up of 14 amino acids. In germline, CDR1 is WNHNN, CDR2 SYGVQD (reference sequence). The V end lost 3 bases, the J end lost 4 bases, and 9 bases lay between the germline ends. CDR3 sequence: CASSDGGRTGELFF. The CDR3 nucleotides read TGCGCCAGCAGTGACGGGGGGCGCACCGGGGAGCTGTTTTTT.

The chain couples TRBV2 to TRBJ2-5; TRBD1 might be the D (6 bases). Looked up from germline, CDR1 is SNHLY and CDR2 is FYNNEI. This CDR3 is built from 14 residues. V gave up 7 bases and J gave up 7 bases, with 19 bases separating them. The CDR3, as DNA: TGTGCCAGCAATGGACAGACAGGCAAGGGGACCCAGTACTTC. This codes for CASNGQTGKGTQYF. Full variable domain (missing parts from reference TRBV2 and TRBJ2-5): EPEVTQTPSHQVTQMGQEVILRCVPISNHLYFYWYRQILGQKVEFLVSFYNNEISEKSEIFDDQFSVERPDGSNFTLKIRSTKLEDSAMYFCASNGQTGKGTQYFGPGTRLLVL.

The gene calls are TRBV19 and TRBJ2-1; possible D gene TRBD1, 5 bases. Germline V gene data show CDR1 as LNHDA and CDR2 as SQIVND (reference sequence). Trimming stripped 3 bases from V and 7 bases from J, with 10 bases between. This CDR3 comprises 13 residues. As DNA, the CDR3 is TGTGCCAGTAGTATTGTCCCAGGGAATGAGCAGTTCTTC. It is translated as CASSIVPGNEQFF.

The V gene is TRBV6-5, the J gene TRBJ2-3; TRBD1 might be the D (5 bases). The germline V gene has CDR1 MNHEY and CDR2 SVGAGI. V was clipped by 0 bases and J by 2 bases, with 6 bases between them. This CDR3 is built from 14 residues. The CDR3 loop reads CASSYSTATDTQYF. Here the CDR3 DNA reads TGTGCCAGCAGTTACTCGACAGCCACAGATACGCAGTATTTT.

This chain links TRBV6-5 with TRBJ1-5; no clear D gene. Per the germline V gene, CDR1 is MNHEY and CDR2 is SVGAGI. V was cut by 7 bases and J by 3 bases, with 7 bases left in between. CDR3 length equals 12 residues. The CDR3 DNA reads as TGTGCCAGCACAGACACCAATCAGCCCCAGCATTTT. This sequence encodes CASTDTNQPQHF.

The chain has TRBV6-2 or TRBV6-3 and TRBJ1-4, with D perhaps TRBD1 (6 bases). V was shortened by 5 bases and J by 7 bases, with 14 bases between the two germline ends. The CDR3 contains 14 residues. From germline, CDR1 is MNHEY and CDR2 SVGEGT. Here the CDR3 DNA reads TGTGCCAGCAGTCTGCTGGGGGCGCCTGAAAAACTGTTTTTT. Translated: CASSLLGAPEKLFF.

This chain connects TRBV14 to TRBJ1-1; D is ambiguous. Deletions cut 6 bases from V and 0 bases from J, with 14 bases between. Germline lookup yields CDR1 SGHDN and CDR2 FVKESK. This CDR3 spans 15 amino acids. CDR3 DNA: TGTGCCAGCAGTCGGATAGAAGACTTGAACACTGAAGCTTTCTTT. Amino acids: CASSRIEDLNTEAFF.

This clone showed up just a few times. This chain uses TRBV5-8 with TRBJ1-6; D gene unclear. Trimming removed 6 bases from V and 5 bases from J, with 9 bases in between. Germline CDR1 is SGHTS and CDR2 is YDEGEE. This CDR3 spans 13 amino acids. In DNA, the CDR3 is TGTGCCAGCAACCCCCTTAATAATTCACCCCTCCACTTT. Translating it yields CASNPLNNSPLHF.

The chain recombines TRBV30 with TRBJ2-1, with D perhaps matching TRBD2 (5 bases). V gave up 0 bases and J gave up 9 bases, with 18 bases separating them. In germline, CDR1 is GTSNPN, CDR2 SVGIG (reference sequence). CDR3 length: 15 residues. CDR3 DNA sequence: TGTGCCTGGAGTGTCCCCGTGGGGTCCGGAGGTGAGCAGTTCTTC. Protein product: CAWSVPVGSGGEQFF.

This chain joins TRBV6-5 and TRBJ2-7; 8 bases line up with TRBD2. V was clipped by 7 bases and J by 1 base; unmatched bases: 3. Looked up from germline, CDR1 is MNHEY and CDR2 is SVGAGI. The CDR3 loop spans 13 amino acids. CDR3 sequence (DNA): TGTGCCAGCAAAGCGGGAGTGTCCTACGAGCAGTACTTC. It encodes CASKAGVSYEQYF.

This chain links TRBV20-1 with TRBJ1-5; the D is unclear. Germline values: CDR1 DFQATT, CDR2 SNEGSKA (reference sequence). The CDR3 loop spans 14 amino acids. The V gene lost 5 bases and the J gene lost 2 bases, with 13 bases spanning the gap. CDR3 sequence reads: CSARDSGGNQPQHF. The CDR3 nucleotides are TGCAGTGCTCGTGACTCCGGGGGCAATCAGCCCCAGCATTTT.

This chain links TRBV7-2 with TRBJ1-5; D is undetermined. Germline V gives CDR1 SGHTA, CDR2 FQGNSA. This CDR3 contains 13 residues. Between the trimmed V and J ends, which lost 2 bases and 12 bases, there was a span of 14 bases. CDR3 sequence: CASSLWREDGQHF. In DNA form, the CDR3 reads TGTGCCAGCAGCTTATGGAGAGAAGACGGCCAGCATTTT.

This chain joins TRBV5-1 and TRBJ2-1, with D perhaps assigned TRBD1 or TRBD2 (5 bases each). Germline V gene sequence: CDR1 SGHRS, CDR2 YFSETQ. The ends were cut back, 4 bases at V and 0 bases at J, with 11 bases in the middle. The CDR3 consists of 15 residues. CDR3 protein: CASSEGRSSYNEQFF. The CDR3 nucleotides are TGCGCCAGCAGCGAGGGACGGAGCTCCTACAATGAGCAGTTCTTC.

V usage is TRBV13 and J usage is TRBJ2-7, with 9 nucleotides matching TRBD2. Germline trimming cut 5 bases from V and 5 bases from J; bases unmatched to any gene: 4. The CDR3 contains 13 residues. The germline gives CDR1 PRHDT, CDR2 FYEKMQ (reference sequence). The CDR3 DNA reads TGTGCCAGCAGCGGGACTAGCTTCCACGAGCAGTACTTC. This translates into CASSGTSFHEQYF.

The rearrangement links TRBV19 to TRBJ2-7; 7 nucleotides agree with TRBD1. The V gene's germline CDR1 is LNHDA and CDR2 SQIVND (reference sequence). This CDR3 spans 15 amino acids. The J segment lost 6 bases and the V segment lost 1 base, leaving 9 bases of the junction unmatched. In DNA form, the CDR3 reads TGTGCCAGTAGTATAGGGAGACAGGGCCCCTCCGAGCAGTACTTC. As protein: CASSIGRQGPSEQYF.

The chain recombines TRBV27 with TRBJ1-1, with TRBD1 identical over 11 bases. The length of the CDR3 is 15 residues. CDR1 is MNHEY, CDR2 SMNVEV, per germline (reference sequence). The V segment lost 0 bases and the J segment 6 bases; nucleotides outside the gene matches: 3. In DNA, the CDR3 is TGTGCCAGCAGTTTATCAACGGGACAGGGGGCTGAAGCTTTCTTT. Its protein product is CASSLSTGQGAEAFF.

J is TRBJ1-3 and V is TRBV6-4; TRBD1 aligns across 10 bases. The V segment lost 8 bases and the J segment 3 bases; nucleotides outside the gene matches: 13. The germline V gene has CDR1 MRHNA and CDR2 SNTAGT. The CDR3 has 17 amino acids. The CDR3 is CASVPEPGTGVGNTIYF. The CDR3 coding sequence is TGTGCCAGCGTCCCGGAACCCGGGACAGGGGTTGGAAACACCATATATTTT.

The V and J genes are TRBV30 and TRBJ2-2; perhaps TRBD2 as D (5 bases). This CDR3 is 15 amino acids long. CDR1 is GTSNPN and CDR2 is SVGIG in the germline V gene (reference sequence). V was clipped by 2 bases and J by 0 bases, with 10 bases between them. The CDR3 DNA follows: TGTGCCTGGAGTATTCTAGCCTCGAACACCGGGGAGCTGTTTTTT. As protein: CAWSILASNTGELFF. The variable domain in full, completed from reference TRBV30 and TRBJ2-2, reads SQTIHQWPATLVQPVGSPLSLECTVEGTSNPNLYWYRQAAGRGLQLLFYSVGIGQISSEVPQNLSASRPQDRQFILSSKKLLLSDSGFYLCAWSILASNTGELFFGEGSRLTVL.

The rearrangement links TRBV27 to TRBJ2-7, with D hard to call. Trimming stripped 5 bases from V and 2 bases from J, with 7 bases between. CDR1 MNHEY and CDR2 SMNVEV come from the germline V gene (reference sequence). This CDR3 region has 12 residues. In DNA, the CDR3 is TGTGCCAGCAGTCAGAACACCTACGAGCAGTACTTC. It encodes CASSQNTYEQYF.

This chain uses TRBV7-9 with TRBJ1-1; no definite D call. The V gene lost 6 bases and the J gene lost 7 bases, with 18 bases spanning the gap. Germline V CDR1 and CDR2: SEHNR, FQNEAQ (reference sequence). The CDR3 is 14 residues long. The CDR3 loop reads CASRRPGDFFEAFF. The CDR3 coding sequence is TGTGCCAGCAGGCGACCAGGTGACTTTTTTGAAGCTTTCTTT.

The chain carries TRBV12-3 or TRBV12-4 and TRBJ1-5; D is uncertain. The CDR3 totals 13 residues. The V end lost 6 bases, the J end lost 5 bases, and 11 bases lay between the germline ends. The CDR3 spells CASSTTGHQPQHF. The CDR3 DNA sequence: TGTGCCAGCAGCACCACGGGCCATCAGCCCCAGCATTTT.

The gene calls are TRBV14 and TRBJ1-2; unclear D gene. With 1 base removed from V and 8 bases from J, the gap between germline ends came to 11 bases. The CDR3 has 13 amino acids. The germline gives CDR1 SGHDN, CDR2 FVKESK. The CDR3 coding sequence is TGTGCCAGCAGCCAAGTTGGCAGAGGAGGCTACACCTTC. Encoded protein: CASSQVGRGGYTF.

This chain connects TRBV2 to TRBJ1-1; no clear D gene. CDR3 size: 12 residues. Per the germline V gene, CDR1 is SNHLY and CDR2 is FYNNEI. Trimming shortened V by 6 bases and J by 2 bases, and 7 bases separated the two germline ends. The DNA of the CDR3 is TGTGCCAGCAGGAAGGACAACACTGAAGCTTTCTTT. Translation: CASRKDNTEAFF.

The sample holds one count of this clone. The chain carries TRBV19 and TRBJ2-5; 10 bases are shared with TRBD2. The J segment lost 5 bases and the V segment lost 9 bases, leaving 9 bases of the junction unmatched. The V gene's germline CDR1 is LNHDA and CDR2 SQIVND (reference sequence). The CDR3 has 14 amino acids. This chain's CDR3 is CASRSSGRGETQYF. The CDR3 DNA is TGTGCCAGCCGGTCTAGCGGGAGAGGCGAGACCCAGTACTTC.

The chain carries TRBV19 and TRBJ1-3, with D hard to call. Germline V gene lookup returns CDR1 LNHDA and CDR2 SQIVND (reference sequence). Trimming cost V 9 bases and J 2 bases, with 17 bases left between them. The CDR3 has 15 amino acids. The CDR3 here is CASTYLGGTGNTIYF. In DNA form, the CDR3 reads TGTGCCAGCACTTACCTGGGAGGGACTGGAAACACCATATATTTT.

The V gene is TRBV3-1 (or the pseudogene TRBV3-2), the J gene TRBJ2-5, with 7 positions matching TRBD2. Germline values: CDR1 LGHDT, CDR2 YNNKEL (reference sequence). V was clipped by 0 bases and J by 5 bases; unmatched bases: 3. The CDR3 sequence is 14 residues long. CDR3 amino acids: CASSQEWEGETQYF. The CDR3 nucleotides are TGTGCCAGCAGCCAAGAGTGGGAGGGGGAGACCCAGTACTTC.

The chain employs TRBV4-1 and TRBJ1-1, with D unclear. The CDR3 covers 18 residues. CDR1 MGHRA and CDR2 YSYEKL come from the germline V gene. V was trimmed by 4 bases and J by 6 bases, leaving 27 bases between them. The CDR3 bases are TGCGCCAGCAGCCCCCTTGACCTAGGTTTCCCGCGCTTGGCTGAAGCTTTCTTT. Translating it yields CASSPLDLGFPRLAEAFF.